Each of the 30 T cell receptor beta chains below was sequenced from the same sample in a study of blood T cells in healthy people across ages. The second PCR ran about 6 to 12 cycles with a sample-barcoded 5' primer and J-beta primers. TCRdb recomputed calls from the 5' RACE reads with MiXCR, one row per CDR3 protein. The sample lists some 1,800,000 distinct CDR3 sequences; around 42% were seen once. The sequenced sample consisted of blood. Receptors originate from a human donor in good health.

The gene calls are TRBV6-2 or TRBV6-3 and TRBJ2-7, with D tentatively TRBD1 (6 bases). CDR1 and CDR2 (germline): MNHEY, SVGEGT. The length of the CDR3 is 14 residues. V lost 4 bases and J lost 3, with 13 bases in between. The CDR3 DNA is TGTGCCAGCAGTTCCCTAGGACAGCGCTACGAGCAGTACTTC. Translating it yields CASSSLGQRYEQYF.

Written as DNA, the CDR3 is TGTGCCAGCAGCCCCGATCCAGGGACAGATACGCAGTATTTT. Translation: CASSPDPGTDTQYF. The chain is built from TRBV5-8 and TRBJ2-3, with D possibly TRBD1 on 5 matching bases. Germline assignment: CDR1 SGHTS and CDR2 YDEGEE. The CDR3 is 14 amino acids. Trimming cost V 4 bases and J 3 bases, with 12 bases left between them.

V and J are TRBV20-1 and TRBJ2-5; TRBD2 is a possible D gene (6 bases). This CDR3 region has 15 residues. Germline V gene data show CDR1 as DFQATT and CDR2 as SNEGSKA (reference sequence). V lost 6 bases, J lost 2 bases, and 19 bases lay in between. CDR3 in amino acids: CSAPPSYGLQETQYF. In DNA, the CDR3 is TGCAGTGCCCCCCCCTCTTATGGACTACAAGAGACCCAGTACTTC.

A remark on this clonotype: A read error is possible here, since a much larger clone lies one base away. The chain is built from TRBV5-8 and TRBJ1-5; D call uncertain. CDR1 and CDR2 (germline): SGHTS, YDEGEE. The CDR3 is 13 residues long. Trimming cost V 2 bases and J 3 bases, with 6 bases left between them. The chain's CDR3 is CASSFDPNQPQHF. The CDR3 nucleotides are TGTGCCAGCAGCTTTGACCCCAATCAGCCCCAGCATTTT. The full variable domain, in which reference TRBV5-8 and TRBJ1-5 provide the parts outside the CDR3, is EAGVTQSPTHLIKTRGQQATLRCSPISGHTSVYWYQQALGLGLQFLLWYDEGEERNRGNFPPRFSGRQFPNYSSELNVNALELEDSALYLCASSFDPNQPQHFGDGTRLSIL.

The chain is built from TRBV5-1 and TRBJ1-6, with TRBD1 identical over 7 bases. V lost 4 bases, J lost 9 bases, and 10 bases stayed unmatched. The germline gives CDR1 SGHRS, CDR2 YFSETQ. CDR3 length: 15 residues. The chain's CDR3 is CASSIPETGTSPLHF. The CDR3 DNA follows: TGCGCCAGCAGCATACCCGAGACAGGGACTTCACCCCTCCACTTT.

The V call is TRBV20-1, the J call TRBJ2-7; 8 bases line up with TRBD1. The CDR3 length is 14 residues. Germline values: CDR1 DFQATT, CDR2 SNEGSKA (reference sequence). Trimming cost V 0 bases and J 9 bases; bases outside gene matches: 10. The CDR3 DNA follows: TGCAGTGCTAGAGAGGGAGGACAGGGAAGAGGGCAGTACTTC. Its translation: CSAREGGQGRGQYF.

The chain employs TRBV12-3 or TRBV12-4 and TRBJ2-4; the D gene could be TRBD1 or TRBD2 (5 bases each). The better agreement between TRBJ2-7 and the DNA end casts doubt on the J call. This CDR3 has 12 residues. This chain's CDR3 is CASMPDSGEQYF. The DNA for the CDR3 is TGTGCCAGCATGCCAGACAGCGGCGAGCAGTACTTC.

This clonotype has at least ten counts. The chain employs TRBV4-1 and TRBJ2-5; no clear D. CDR1 and CDR2 from the germline V gene are MGHRA and YSYEKL. With 1 base removed from V and 4 bases from J, the gap between germline ends came to 7 bases. The CDR3 has 13 residues. The CDR3 coding sequence is TGCGCCAGCAGCCAAGCCGCACGAGAGACCCAGTACTTC. Translated, it gives CASSQAARETQYF.

This clonotype turned up a few times. The chain employs TRBV20-1 and TRBJ2-4, with 8 nucleotides matching TRBD2. Germline CDR1 DFQATT, CDR2 SNEGSKA (reference sequence). The CDR3 has 14 amino acids. V lost 5 bases and J lost 13; bases outside the gene matches: 16. The CDR3 loop reads CSAASGGALGSQYF. DNA of the CDR3: TGCAGTGCTGCAAGCGGGGGAGCCCTGGGGTCGCAGTACTTC.

The rearrangement links TRBV4-1 to TRBJ1-1, with D unclear. Trimming took 1 base from V and 11 from J, leaving 11 bases between them. This CDR3 region has 12 residues. Germline V gives CDR1 MGHRA, CDR2 YSYEKL. CDR3 nucleotide sequence: TGCGCCAGCAGCCAAGTCGGAGATCCCGCTTTCTTT. Translating it yields CASSQVGDPAFF.

The gene calls are TRBV27 and TRBJ2-1; possibly TRBD1 or TRBD2 for D (6 bases each). CDR3 length: 12 residues. V was shortened by 7 bases and J by 8 bases, with 12 bases between the two germline ends. CDR1 is MNHEY, CDR2 SMNVEV, per germline (reference sequence). In DNA, the CDR3 is TGTGCCAGCAAGGAGGGGGGCGATGAGCAGTTCTTC. This encodes CASKEGGDEQFF.

J is TRBJ2-1 and V is TRBV11-1; 9 positions match TRBD1. CDR3 size: 13 residues. Unmatched junction bases numbered 7, after V lost 6 bases and J lost 10 bases. Germline V gene sequence: CDR1 SGHAT, CDR2 FQDESV (reference sequence). The CDR3 loop reads CASSSYTGGEQFF. The CDR3 nucleotides read TGTGCCAGCAGTTCGTATACAGGGGGCGAGCAGTTCTTC.

This clonotype has just a few counts. The chain couples TRBV18 to TRBJ1-1; perhaps TRBD1 as D (5 bases). This CDR3 is built from 16 residues. V was trimmed by 3 bases and J by 0 bases, leaving 14 bases between them. The germline gives CDR1 KGHSH, CDR2 LQKENI. CDR3 DNA: TGTGCCAGCTCACCTAGGGACGGGAGTTTGAACACTGAAGCTTTCTTT. Encoded protein: CASSPRDGSLNTEAFF.

This clonotype was recorded once. One end of the junction is discordant with germline, which a read error may explain. The chain links TRBV11-1 to TRBJ2-5; D is undetermined. The CDR3 runs 12 residues. Germline V gene sequence: CDR1 SGHAT, CDR2 FQDESV (reference sequence). This CDR3 is CASGFEGETQYF. The CDR3 DNA reads TGTGCCAGCGGCTTCGAAGGCGAGACCCAGTACTTC. Variable domain in full (rest from reference TRBV11-1 and TRBJ2-5): EAEVAQSPRYKITEKSQAVAFWCDPISGHATLYWYRQILGQGPELLVQFQDESVVDDSQLPKDRFSAERLKGVDSTLKIQPAELGDSAMYLCASGFEGETQYFGPGTRLLVL.

The chain carries TRBV13 and TRBJ2-1; D is uncertain. V lost 0 bases to trimming and J lost 6 bases, with 12 bases between them. The CDR3 length is 15 residues. In germline, CDR1 is PRHDT, CDR2 FYEKMQ (reference sequence). CDR3 DNA: TGTGCCAGCAGCTTAGGCCTTTTGGCAATCAATGAGCAGTTCTTC. Amino acid sequence: CASSLGLLAINEQFF.

This clonotype was seen at least ten times. This chain links TRBV20-1 with TRBJ2-1; D uncertain. The CDR3 runs 15 residues. Per germline, CDR1 DFQATT and CDR2 SNEGSKA (reference sequence). Trimming pared 5 bases from V and 0 bases from J, leaving 14 bases between. CDR3: CSAHDAWSSYNEQFF. CDR3 DNA sequence: TGCAGTGCTCACGACGCCTGGAGCTCCTACAATGAGCAGTTCTTC.

The CDR3 DNA reads as TGTGCCAGCAGCCGGAACCGGGACAGCTACAATCAGCCCCAGCATTTT. Its translation is CASSRNRDSYNQPQHF. The chain combines TRBV3-1 with TRBJ1-5; 7 nucleotides align to TRBD1. The CDR3 sequence is 16 residues long. Trimming at V came to 4 bases and at J to 3 bases, leaving 9 bases not matched to a gene. Germline V gene lookup returns CDR1 LGHDT and CDR2 YNNKEL (reference sequence).

The V call is TRBV6-6, the J call TRBJ2-7; D tentatively fits TRBD1 or TRBD2 (6 bases each). The CDR3 runs to 15 residues. Trimming removed 2 bases from V and 4 bases from J, with 15 bases in between. CDR1 and CDR2 from the germline V gene are MNHNY and SVGAGI (reference sequence). The CDR3 spells CASSYDRPREYEQYF. CDR3 sequence (DNA): TGTGCCAGCAGTTACGACAGGCCACGGGAGTACGAGCAGTACTTC.

This clonotype has a single count. The V call is TRBV6-1, the J call TRBJ1-5; D is unclear. Germline V gene data show CDR1 as MNHNS and CDR2 as SASEGT. The CDR3 covers 13 residues. Deletions cut 2 bases from V and 6 bases from J, with 8 bases between. CDR3 DNA: TGTGCCAGCAGTGAATGGGAGGGTCAGCCCCAGCATTTT. Its protein is CASSEWEGQPQHF.

This clonotype was found a few times. The rearrangement links TRBV15 to TRBJ1-6; D unresolved. The CDR3 has 15 amino acids. Germline loops: CDR1 LNHNV, CDR2 YYDKDF (reference sequence). The ends were cut back, 1 base at V and 1 base at J, with 5 bases in the middle. The CDR3, as DNA: TGTGCCACCAGCAGAGGGACTTCCTATAATTCACCCCTCCACTTT. Amino acids: CATSRGTSYNSPLHF.

The chain joins TRBV6-5 to TRBJ1-5; D possibly corresponds to TRBD1 (5 bases). This CDR3 is 14 amino acids long. Germline V lookup: CDR1 MNHEY, CDR2 SVGAGI. The ends were cut back, 7 bases at V and 0 bases at J, with 10 bases in the middle. The CDR3, as DNA: TGTGCCAGCAAACCAGGGAATAGCAATCAGCCCCAGCATTTT. This sequence encodes CASKPGNSNQPQHF.

The rearrangement uses TRBV7-2 and TRBJ1-2; no definite D call. Germline V gives CDR1 SGHTA, CDR2 FQGNSA. The CDR3 length is 13 residues. Between the trimmed V and J ends, which lost 10 bases and 4 bases, there was a span of 16 bases. The DNA of the CDR3 is TGTGCCACCGGGATGTGGGAGATCTATGGCTACACCTTC. Protein sequence: CATGMWEIYGYTF.

Note on this clonotype: This may be a read error, as it is one base from a much larger clone. V is TRBV5-1 and J is TRBJ2-1; 11 bases agree with TRBD2. V shed 5 bases, J shed 9 bases, and the junction held 7 bases outside the gene matches. CDR3 length: 14 residues. The germline V gene encodes CDR1 SGHRS and CDR2 YFSETQ. The CDR3 region has the DNA TGCGCCAGCAGTCCGGCTAGCGGGGGGCTTGAGCAGTTCTTC. It translates to CASSPASGGLEQFF.

The V gene is TRBV7-9, the J gene TRBJ2-2, with 7 bases that match TRBD1. The germline CDR1 and CDR2 sequences are SEHNR and FQNEAQ (reference sequence). The CDR3 is 14 residues long. V shed 6 bases, J shed 4 bases, and the junction held 5 bases outside the gene matches. The CDR3 reads CASSPWTGTGELFF. As DNA, the CDR3 is TGTGCCAGCAGTCCGTGGACAGGCACCGGGGAGCTGTTTTTT. Based on the CDR3 plus reference TRBV7-9 and TRBJ2-2, the full variable domain is DTGVSQNPRHKITKRGQNVTFRCDPISEHNRLYWYRQTLGQGPEFLTYFQNEAQLEKSRLLSDRFSAERPKGSFSTLEIQRTEQGDSAMYLCASSPWTGTGELFFGEGSRLTVL.

The gene calls are TRBV12-3 or TRBV12-4 and TRBJ2-4; the D gene could be TRBD1 or TRBD2 (6 bases each). The CDR3 runs 17 residues. V gave up 4 bases and J gave up 0 bases, with 16 bases separating them. CDR3 DNA sequence: TGTGCCAGCAGTTCCAATTCGGGGGCCTTAGCCAAAAACATTCAGTACTTC. This encodes CASSSNSGALAKNIQYF.

This clonotype was seen a few times. The chain carries TRBV7-2 and TRBJ2-6, with D perhaps given as TRBD1 or TRBD2 (5 bases each). The V gene lost 3 bases and the J gene lost 2 bases, with 23 bases spanning the gap. Germline V CDR1 and CDR2: SGHTA, FQGNSA. The CDR3 consists of 20 residues. CDR3 sequence: CASSFSGTGTLRAGANVLTF. In nucleotides, the CDR3 is TGTGCCAGCAGCTTCTCTGGGACGGGGACCCTGAGGGCTGGGGCCAACGTCCTGACTTTC.

On this clonotype itself: One end of the junction fails to match germline, which may point to a read error. This rearrangement joins TRBV24-1 to TRBJ1-2; no clear D. Germline V gene data show CDR1 as KGHDR and CDR2 as SFDVKD. CDR3 length equals 13 residues. The CDR3 nucleotides read TGTGCCATCAGTCCGGCCGGGTCGTATGGCTACACCTTC. Encoded protein: CAISPAGSYGYTF.

The gene calls are TRBV11-2 and TRBJ2-1; 7 nucleotides align to TRBD1. CDR1 is SGHAT, CDR2 FQNNGV, per germline. V was clipped by 0 bases and J by 10 bases; unmatched bases: 9. The CDR3 has 15 residues. This chain's CDR3 is CASSLDGQAASEQFF. In DNA form, the CDR3 reads TGTGCCAGCAGCTTAGACGGACAGGCTGCTTCGGAGCAGTTCTTC.

This clonotype was seen more than once but under ten times. The rearrangement joins TRBV5-1 to TRBJ2-1; 10 nucleotides agree with TRBD1. Germline V gene data show CDR1 as SGHRS and CDR2 as YFSETQ. The V segment lost 3 bases and the J segment 5 bases; nucleotides outside the gene matches: 8. This CDR3 is 16 amino acids long. CDR3 region: CASSSPSGTGDNEQFF. The CDR3 nucleotides are TGCGCCAGCAGCTCTCCCTCCGGGACAGGGGACAATGAGCAGTTCTTC.

The table lists this clonotype with a few counts. The gene calls are TRBV14 and TRBJ2-1, with no clear D. The CDR3 runs to 13 residues. Germline values: CDR1 SGHDN, CDR2 FVKESK. V dropped 3 bases and J dropped 9 bases, with 12 bases sitting between them. CDR3 nucleotide sequence: TGTGCCAGCAGCCATATACTACTTGGTGAGCAGTTCTTC. Translating gives CASSHILLGEQFF.